The next 31 T cell receptor beta chains were all read from a single sample in a study of blood T cell repertoires in COVID-19 (TCRdb year 2020). Receptor libraries were prepared by the immunoSEQ multiplex PCR assay. Sourced from immuneACCESS, this table was stored by TCRdb with only in-frame sequences that have V and J called. A share of the clones is absent; for the studies checked, an unresolved V gene accounts for under half, and the remainder has no known explanation. The sample data list more than 200,000 clones, and 84% of these were observed just once. Of the sample, around 1.8% falls within the top ten clones. Sequenced input: PBMCs or T cells enriched from blood (not recorded which). All receptors derive from a man aged 55 to 70 who had recovered from COVID-19.

V usage is TRBV2 and J usage is TRBJ2-7; 10 nucleotides agree with TRBD1. The germline V gene encodes CDR1 SNHLY and CDR2 FYNNEI. The ends lost 6 bases at V and 5 bases at J; junction bases unmatched: 4. CDR3 size: 13 residues. CDR3 in amino acids: CASSPDRGHEQYF. The CDR3, as DNA: TGTGCCAGCAGCCCAGACAGGGGGCACGAGCAGTACTTC.

The chain uses TRBV5-1 and TRBJ2-3; 8 nucleotides align to TRBD1. The CDR3 extends over 15 amino acids. J was trimmed by 0 bases and V by 4 bases; bases with no gene match: 4. Germline V gives CDR1 SGHRS, CDR2 YFSETQ. DNA for the CDR3: TGCGCCAGCAGCCCGGGACAGGAGAGCACAGATACGCAGTATTTT. Translation gives CASSPGQESTDTQYF.

The CDR3 nucleotides are TGCGCCAGCAGCCAAGAAGCGAGCGGTAAAGATACGCAGTATTTT. Its protein product is CASSQEASGKDTQYF. The chain uses TRBV4-3 and TRBJ2-3; the D gene is possibly TRBD2 (5 bases). The CDR3 is 15 amino acids. Germline CDR1 and CDR2: LGHNA and YSLEER. Trimming took off 0 bases at V and 5 bases at J, with 12 bases between the two ends.

This clone was found a few times. V and J are TRBV11-2 and TRBJ2-5, with 8 bases matching TRBD2. V lost 1 base and J lost 2; bases outside the gene matches: 12. The CDR3 has 18 residues. Germline lookup yields CDR1 SGHAT and CDR2 FQNNGV. CDR3 amino acids: CASSLGGFSGGEQETQYF. For the CDR3, the DNA is TGTGCCAGCAGCTTAGGGGGATTCAGCGGGGGAGAACAAGAGACCCAGTACTTC.

This chain links TRBV7-2 with TRBJ1-1; a possible D gene is TRBD1 (5 bases). Germline loops: CDR1 SGHTA, CDR2 FQGNSA. The CDR3 runs to 15 residues. The V gene lost 0 bases and the J gene lost 1 base, with 9 bases spanning the gap. The CDR3 protein is CASSLAGGTNTEAFF. For the CDR3, the DNA is TGTGCCAGCAGCTTAGCGGGGGGAACGAACACTGAAGCTTTCTTT.

This chain joins TRBV29-1 and TRBJ2-3, with TRBD1 matching 7 bases. This CDR3 is 14 amino acids long. CDR1 and CDR2 from the germline V gene are SQVTM and ANQGSEA. The trim removed 7 bases at V and 3 bases at J, leaving 10 bases unmatched. The CDR3 DNA reads as TGCAGCGCGTATCAGGGACAGCCTACAGATACGCAGTATTTT. This encodes CSAYQGQPTDTQYF.

This sequence joins TRBV19 and TRBJ2-5; TRBD2 is a possible D gene (6 bases). Trimming shortened V by 9 bases and J by 1 base, and 18 bases separated the two germline ends. Germline-derived CDR1 and CDR2 are LNHDA and SQIVND (reference sequence). This CDR3 contains 15 residues. The CDR3 loop is CASASGEAGQETQYF. The CDR3 bases are TGTGCCAGCGCGAGTGGGGAGGCAGGCCAAGAGACCCAGTACTTC.

As concerns this clone: At one boundary the junction diverges from the germline segment, which might be a read error. This chain connects TRBV29-1 to TRBJ2-5, with 7 bases identical to TRBD1. CDR3 length: 13 residues. Germline V gene lookup returns CDR1 SQVTM and CDR2 ANQGSEA. The CDR3 here is CSVEDRVGETQYF. The CDR3 DNA sequence: TGCAGCGTAGAAGACAGGGTTGGCGAGACCCAGTACTTC.

The V gene is TRBV5-1, the J gene TRBJ1-6; 10 nucleotides align to TRBD1. This CDR3 comprises 16 residues. J gave up 7 bases and V 0 bases, and 4 bases lay outside the gene matches. The germline V gene has CDR1 SGHRS and CDR2 YFSETQ. The CDR3 region has the DNA TGCGCCAGCAGCTTGGGGGACAGGGGTGGAAATTCACCCCTCCACTTT. It specifies CASSLGDRGGNSPLHF.

This rearrangement joins TRBV18 to TRBJ2-7, with D possibly being TRBD1 (5 bases). This CDR3 region has 14 residues. V lost 2 bases and J lost 0, with 8 bases in between. Germline lookup yields CDR1 KGHSH and CDR2 LQKENI. In DNA form, the CDR3 reads TGTGCCAGCTCACCAGGGGCCAGCTCCTACGAGCAGTACTTC. This encodes CASSPGASSYEQYF.

V usage is TRBV10-2 and J usage is TRBJ1-6; D gene unclear. Germline CDR1 reads WSHSY; CDR2 reads SAAADI. Trimming left V 1 base short and J 10 bases short, with 8 bases between. The CDR3 sequence is 13 residues long. CDR3 amino acids: CASSEFQISPLHF. The CDR3 bases are TGCGCCAGCAGTGAGTTTCAGATATCACCCCTCCACTTT.

This rearrangement joins TRBV5-1 to TRBJ2-3, with 9 bases aligning to TRBD2. Per germline, CDR1 SGHRS and CDR2 YFSETQ. CDR3 size: 16 residues. Trimming cost V 1 base and J 2 bases; bases outside gene matches: 5. The CDR3 coding sequence is TGCGCCAGCAGCTTGCAGGCTAGCGGGGCCACAGATACGCAGTATTTT. The encoded protein is CASSLQASGATDTQYF.

About this clone itself: The same CDR3 is also encoded by other DNA sequences in this sample. The chain has TRBV5-1 and TRBJ1-5, with a possible D match to TRBD1 (6 bases). V was trimmed by 0 bases and J by 5 bases, leaving 9 bases between them. The germline V gene has CDR1 SGHRS and CDR2 YFSETQ. The CDR3 spans 14 residues. The CDR3 DNA is TGCGCCAGCAGCTTGGAACAGGGAGATCAGCCCCAGCATTTT. Its protein product is CASSLEQGDQPQHF.

This chain joins TRBV11-2 and TRBJ2-5, with D possibly matching TRBD2 (6 bases). Germline V CDR1 and CDR2: SGHAT, FQNNGV. V dropped 5 bases and J dropped 5 bases, with 15 bases sitting between them. This CDR3 is 14 amino acids long. The CDR3 DNA sequence: TGTGCCAGCAGCCCTCGAGCGGGCAGGGAGACCCAGTACTTC. Translated: CASSPRAGRETQYF.

The chain links TRBV15 to TRBJ1-4; no clear D. The CDR3 extends over 15 amino acids. Germline loops: CDR1 LNHNV, CDR2 YYDKDF (reference sequence). The ends were cut back, 1 base at V and 3 bases at J, with 9 bases in the middle. The CDR3 spells CATSRARGANEKLFF. CDR3 in DNA: TGTGCCACCAGCAGAGCCCGGGGAGCTAATGAAAAACTGTTTTTT.

The V gene is TRBV24-1, the J gene TRBJ2-7; 11 bases are a match to TRBD1. The V gene end was trimmed by 4 bases and the J gene end by 4 bases; junction bases not matched to a gene: 8. The CDR3 is 16 amino acids. Germline V gene sequence: CDR1 KGHDR, CDR2 SFDVKD. CDR3 loop: CATSDPGTGGSYEQYF. The CDR3 DNA sequence: TGTGCCACCAGTGACCCCGGGACAGGGGGGAGTTACGAGCAGTACTTC.

The rearrangement uses TRBV24-1 and TRBJ2-6; D unclear. CDR1 is KGHDR, CDR2 SFDVKD, per germline. The V gene lost 9 bases and the J gene lost 4 bases, with 15 bases spanning the gap. The CDR3 consists of 15 residues. CDR3 residues: CATGSRASGANVLTF. CDR3 in DNA: TGTGCCACCGGTAGCCGCGCGTCGGGGGCCAACGTCCTGACTTTC.

This chain uses TRBV19 with TRBJ1-3; D not resolved. Germline V gives CDR1 LNHDA, CDR2 SQIVND (reference sequence). The germline V and J ends were trimmed by 4 bases and 4 bases, with 8 bases remaining between them. The CDR3 extends over 13 amino acids. The CDR3 is CASSNRQGNTIYF. CDR3 DNA sequence: TGTGCCAGTAGTAACCGACAAGGAAACACCATATATTTT.

The V gene is TRBV3-1 (or the pseudogene TRBV3-2), the J gene TRBJ2-2; 8 nucleotides line up with TRBD1. J gave up 0 bases and V 6 bases, and 3 bases lay outside the gene matches. The CDR3 extends over 15 amino acids. Per germline, CDR1 LGHDT and CDR2 YNNKEL (reference sequence). CDR3 sequence reads: CASRSGGSNTGELFF. The CDR3 coding sequence is TGTGCCAGCAGATCAGGGGGCTCGAACACCGGGGAGCTGTTTTTT.

This CDR3 reads CASSQTSGGTDTQYF. DNA for the CDR3: TGTGCCAGCAGCCAAACTAGCGGGGGAACAGATACGCAGTATTTT. The chain carries TRBV3-1 (or the pseudogene TRBV3-2) and TRBJ2-3, with 11 bases matching TRBD2. The CDR3 contains 15 residues. The trim removed 2 bases at V and 3 bases at J, leaving 1 base unmatched. Germline V gene lookup returns CDR1 LGHDT and CDR2 YNNKEL (reference sequence).

The chain couples TRBV24-1 to TRBJ1-2; perhaps TRBD1 as D (6 bases). The germline gives CDR1 KGHDR, CDR2 SFDVKD. This CDR3 is 15 amino acids long. V lost 3 bases to trimming and J lost 4 bases, with 14 bases between them. The CDR3 coding sequence is TGTGCCACCAGTGATCCGCCCCGGGGGGCCTATGGCTACACCTTC. This translates into CATSDPPRGAYGYTF.

This chain joins TRBV24-1 and TRBJ2-3; weak D call: TRBD2 (6 bases). CDR3 length: 13 residues. Trimming shortened V by 3 bases and J by 6 bases, and 9 bases separated the two germline ends. The germline CDR1 and CDR2 sequences are KGHDR and SFDVKD. The CDR3 is CATSDLLADTQYF. The CDR3 nucleotides read TGTGCCACCAGTGATCTACTAGCTGATACGCAGTATTTT.

The chain recombines TRBV20-1 with TRBJ2-7, with D uncertain. Deletions cut 5 bases from V and 6 bases from J, with 11 bases between. This CDR3 spans 11 amino acids. Germline V gene data show CDR1 as DFQATT and CDR2 as SNEGSKA (reference sequence). In DNA, the CDR3 is TGCAGTGCTCCAGATAGAGGCGAGCAGTACTTC. It translates to CSAPDRGEQYF.

This chain links TRBV6-1 with TRBJ2-1, with TRBD2 matching over 7 bases. This CDR3 is 17 amino acids long. The V gene end was trimmed by 4 bases and the J gene end by 0 bases; junction bases not matched to a gene: 9. Germline V gene sequence: CDR1 MNHNS, CDR2 SASEGT. The CDR3 region is CASSVWWEGSSYNEQFF. Here the CDR3 DNA reads TGTGCCAGCAGTGTGTGGTGGGAGGGGAGCTCCTACAATGAGCAGTTCTTC.

Of note for this clone: Other DNA sequences in the same sample also yield this CDR3. The V gene is TRBV12-3 or TRBV12-4, the J gene TRBJ1-2; D perhaps matches TRBD1 (5 bases). The CDR3 is made up of 13 amino acids. Trimming took 3 bases from V and 4 from J, leaving 9 bases between them. This CDR3 reads CASSLGQTYGYTF. CDR3 nucleotides: TGTGCCAGCAGTTTGGGGCAGACCTATGGCTACACCTTC.

The chain links TRBV11-2 to TRBJ1-5; the D gene is possibly TRBD1 (5 bases). The CDR3 covers 14 residues. Germline-derived CDR1 and CDR2 are SGHAT and FQNNGV. Trimming stripped 5 bases from V and 1 base from J, with 9 bases between. The CDR3 nucleotides read TGTGCCAGCAGCGATGGGGCAAGCAATCAGCCCCAGCATTTT. This sequence encodes CASSDGASNQPQHF.

The chain combines TRBV12-5 with TRBJ2-3, with 10 nucleotides matching TRBD2. The CDR3 contains 16 residues. CDR1 and CDR2 from the germline V gene are LGHNT and FRNRAP. V lost 1 base and J lost 1; bases outside the gene matches: 2. CDR3 bases: TGTGCTAGTGGTTTGGACCTAGCGGGGGGCACAGATACGCAGTATTTT. Its translation is CASGLDLAGGTDTQYF.

V usage is TRBV2 and J usage is TRBJ2-5, with 10 positions matching TRBD2. This CDR3 spans 17 amino acids. Germline V gives CDR1 SNHLY, CDR2 FYNNEI. V dropped 0 bases and J dropped 3; count of bases not matched to a gene: 7. CDR3 protein: CASSEAKGLAGEETQYF. The CDR3 nucleotides are TGTGCCAGCAGTGAAGCGAAAGGCCTAGCGGGGGAAGAGACCCAGTACTTC.

This sequence joins TRBV4-2 and TRBJ1-5, with D possibly TRBD1 on 5 matching bases. Germline CDR1 and CDR2: LGHNA and YNFKEQ. Trimming left V 0 bases short and J 1 base short, with 13 bases between. This CDR3 spans 17 amino acids. The DNA for the CDR3 is TGTGCCAGCAGCCAAGATACGGGGGTGGTAAGCAATCAGCCCCAGCATTTT. Translation gives CASSQDTGVVSNQPQHF.

This clone was detected only a few times. This sequence joins TRBV6-5 and TRBJ1-1; no clear D. Trimming took 6 bases from V and 3 from J, leaving 14 bases between them. Germline V lookup: CDR1 MNHEY, CDR2 SVGAGI. This CDR3 comprises 14 residues. The CDR3 reads CASRMTILDTEAFF. The CDR3 DNA reads as TGTGCCAGCAGAATGACAATTTTGGACACTGAAGCTTTCTTT.

V is TRBV6-5 and J is TRBJ1-6; 12 bases line up with TRBD1. Losses at the gene ends were 6 bases for V and 7 bases for J; bases not matched to a gene: 4. CDR3 length equals 15 residues. Germline V gene lookup returns CDR1 MNHEY and CDR2 SVGAGI. The CDR3 nucleotides are TGTGCCAGCAGGGGACAGGGGGCTTTCAATTCACCCCTCCACTTT. As protein: CASRGQGAFNSPLHF.